One sample yielded the 28 T cell receptor beta chains listed below, sequenced in a study of spatial heterogeneity in lung cancer. TCRdb re-analysed the 5' RACE reads in MiXCR, keeping a single row per CDR3 protein. The table shows almost 75,000 distinct CDR3 sequences, with less than 15% occurring only once. Time point specified: sample taken at primary tumor resection. Unsorted whole RNA of tumor, nontumor lung or frozen PBMC was sequenced. Material: PBMCs, obtained at surgery. The receptors shown here come from a male donor with early-stage non-small cell lung cancer.

This clonotype occurred many times. This chain uses TRBV2 with TRBJ2-7; D ambiguous. The V end lost 6 bases, the J end lost 5 bases, and 14 bases lay between the germline ends. The CDR3 consists of 13 residues. Germline V gene data show CDR1 as SNHLY and CDR2 as FYNNEI. The CDR3 sequence is CASSESLPDEQYF. CDR3 DNA sequence: TGTGCCAGCAGCGAGTCCCTCCCGGACGAGCAGTACTTC.

This clonotype was seen ten or more times. The chain couples TRBV20-1 to TRBJ1-2; D might be TRBD1 (5 bases). V was cut by 2 bases and J by 0 bases, with 19 bases left in between. The germline CDR1 and CDR2 sequences are DFQATT and SNEGSKA (reference sequence). The CDR3 is 17 residues long. The CDR3, as DNA: TGCAGTGCTAGAACCCCCGGGACCGAAACCTCTAACTATGGCTACACCTTC. Amino acids: CSARTPGTETSNYGYTF.

The rearrangement joins TRBV20-1 to TRBJ1-5; 8 bases line up with TRBD1. The CDR3 has 16 amino acids. The germline CDR1 and CDR2 sequences are DFQATT and SNEGSKA (reference sequence). V trimming: 3 bases; J trimming: 2 bases; junction bases outside the gene matches: 9. CDR3 coding DNA: TGCAGTGCTAGGACATTGGGACAGGCGGGCAATCAGCCCCAGCATTTT. It is translated as CSARTLGQAGNQPQHF.

The chain couples TRBV28 to TRBJ2-7, with D tentatively TRBD2 (5 bases). Trimming pared 1 base from V and 1 base from J, leaving 11 bases between. Germline V lookup: CDR1 MDHEN, CDR2 SYDVKM. CDR3 length: 15 residues. CDR3 region: CASSLSGSSSYEQYF. CDR3 coding DNA: TGTGCCAGCAGTTTATCGGGGTCATCGTCCTACGAGCAGTACTTC. The whole variable domain, remainder taken from reference TRBV28 and TRBJ2-7, is DVKVTQSSRYLVKRTGEKVFLECVQDMDHENMFWYRQDPGLGLRLIYFSYDVKMKEKGDIPEGYSVSREKKERFSLILESASTNQTSMYLCASSLSGSSSYEQYFGPGTRLTVT.

The chain combines TRBV2 with TRBJ2-4; D not certain. V dropped 7 bases and J dropped 1 base, with 8 bases sitting between them. The CDR3 loop spans 13 amino acids. Germline loops: CDR1 SNHLY, CDR2 FYNNEI. The CDR3 coding sequence is TGTGCCAGCAAAGGGTGGGCCAAAAACATTCAGTACTTC. Translation: CASKGWAKNIQYF.

The V and J genes are TRBV15 and TRBJ2-2, with TRBD2 matching 7 bases. V lost 0 bases to trimming and J lost 2 bases; unmatched junction nucleotides: 18. The CDR3 runs 21 residues. Germline V gene lookup returns CDR1 LNHNV and CDR2 YYDKDF (reference sequence). The DNA of the CDR3 is TGTGCCACCAGCAGAGATTACGGCACTAGCGTTCCTAGGGGAAACACCGGGGAGCTGTTTTTT. Translating gives CATSRDYGTSVPRGNTGELFF.

This clonotype came up a few times. The V gene is TRBV12-3 or TRBV12-4, the J gene TRBJ2-7; the match to TRBD2 covers 16 bases. The CDR3 loop spans 19 amino acids. The ends lost 2 bases at V and 2 bases at J; junction bases unmatched: 9. This CDR3 is CASSLNMGTSGRATYEQYF. In DNA, the CDR3 is TGTGCCAGCAGTTTAAATATGGGGACTAGCGGGAGGGCCACCTACGAGCAGTACTTC.

V and J are TRBV6-5 and TRBJ1-4; weak D call: TRBD1 (5 bases). The CDR3 contains 13 residues. The V and J ends lost 7 bases and 6 bases respectively, with 12 bases between them. The germline CDR1 and CDR2 sequences are MNHEY and SVGAGI. CDR3 residues: CASKTGQYEKLFF. The CDR3, as DNA: TGTGCCAGCAAAACGGGGCAGTATGAAAAACTGTTTTTT.

This chain connects TRBV10-3 to TRBJ1-4; D might be TRBD1 (5 bases). The CDR3 sequence is 17 residues long. Trimming took 0 bases from V and 7 from J, leaving 18 bases between them. CDR1 and CDR2 (germline): ENHRY, SYGVKD. The CDR3: CAISESKRPGLGEKLFF. In DNA, the CDR3 is TGTGCCATCAGTGAGTCGAAAAGGCCGGGACTCGGTGAAAAACTGTTTTTT.

The chain joins TRBV12-3 or TRBV12-4 to TRBJ2-7; D is unresolved. The CDR3 loop spans 11 amino acids. The V gene lost 6 bases and the J gene lost 5 bases, with 8 bases spanning the gap. The CDR3 here is CASSFLHEQYF. In DNA form, the CDR3 reads TGTGCCAGCAGCTTCCTCCACGAGCAGTACTTC.

The chain employs TRBV5-1 and TRBJ1-4, with D possibly being TRBD1 (6 bases). This CDR3 is built from 13 residues. V gave up 2 bases and J gave up 5 bases, with 7 bases separating them. The germline CDR1 and CDR2 sequences are SGHRS and YFSETQ. CDR3 sequence reads: CASSLQGNEKLFF. CDR3 DNA sequence: TGCGCCAGCAGCTTACAGGGCAATGAAAAACTGTTTTTT.

This sequence joins TRBV7-2 and TRBJ1-2; 7 bases are a match to TRBD1. Losses at the gene ends were 5 bases for V and 4 bases for J; bases not matched to a gene: 7. Germline CDR1 is SGHTA and CDR2 is FQGNSA. The CDR3 extends over 14 amino acids. CDR3 nucleotides: TGTGCCAGCAGCACTACGACAGGGAGCTATGGCTACACCTTC. Residues: CASSTTTGSYGYTF. Full variable domain (missing parts from reference TRBV7-2 and TRBJ1-2): GAGVSQSPSNKVTEKGKDVELRCDPISGHTALYWYRQSLGQGLEFLIYFQGNSAPDKSGLPSDRFSAERTGGSVSTLTIQRTQQEDSAVYLCASSTTTGSYGYTFGSGTRLTVV.

V is TRBV7-9 and J is TRBJ1-5; no firm D call. Germline values: CDR1 SEHNR, CDR2 FQNEAQ (reference sequence). The CDR3 extends over 15 amino acids. Trimming removed 5 bases at V and 1 base at J, with 12 bases between. Here the CDR3 reads CASSDAGKSNQPQHF. CDR3 sequence (DNA): TGTGCCAGCAGCGATGCGGGAAAAAGCAATCAGCCCCAGCATTTT.

This clonotype was seen a few times. The chain recombines TRBV4-1 with TRBJ2-1; the match to TRBD2 covers 10 bases. CDR3 length equals 16 residues. J gave up 8 bases and V 0 bases, and 7 bases lay outside the gene matches. The V gene's germline CDR1 is MGHRA and CDR2 YSYEKL. For the CDR3, the DNA is TGCGCCAGCAGCCAAGATCTGGCTAGCGGGAGAGATGAGCAGTTCTTC. Protein product: CASSQDLASGRDEQFF.

This chain joins TRBV5-6 and TRBJ2-3, with D perhaps matching TRBD1 (5 bases). V gave up 4 bases and J gave up 0 bases, with 12 bases separating them. Looked up from germline, CDR1 is SGHDT and CDR2 is YYEEEE. The CDR3 extends over 15 amino acids. The CDR3 is CASSEDRVSTDTQYF. CDR3 DNA sequence: TGTGCCAGCAGCGAAGACAGAGTTAGCACAGATACGCAGTATTTT.

This chain uses TRBV30 with TRBJ2-2, with 9 bases that match TRBD2. V gave up 3 bases and J gave up 4 bases; unmatched junction bases: 0. Per germline, CDR1 GTSNPN and CDR2 SVGIG (reference sequence). The CDR3 is made up of 13 amino acids. The CDR3 DNA reads as TGTGCCTGGAGGCGGGAGGGCACCGGGGAGCTGTTTTTT. Residues: CAWRREGTGELFF.

This clonotype was seen repeatedly, ten times or more. The gene calls are TRBV29-1 and TRBJ2-7; 11 positions agree with TRBD1. The germline V gene has CDR1 SQVTM and CDR2 ANQGSEA. With 6 bases clipped from V and 2 bases from J, the junction kept 3 bases outside the gene matches. This CDR3 comprises 13 residues. The chain's CDR3 is CSVLGQGAYEQYF. CDR3 bases: TGCAGCGTACTGGGACAGGGGGCCTACGAGCAGTACTTC.

This clonotype was seen a few times. The chain links TRBV6-1 to TRBJ1-5, with D hard to call. V was clipped by 0 bases and J by 4 bases, with 10 bases between them. The V gene's germline CDR1 is MNHNS and CDR2 SASEGT. This CDR3 is built from 15 residues. The DNA for the CDR3 is TGTGCCAGCAGTGAAGCGGGAGGTCGGAATCAGCCCCAGCATTTT. It translates to CASSEAGGRNQPQHF.

In its sample, this clonotype was seen a few times. The chain has TRBV11-1 and TRBJ2-7; D possibly corresponds to TRBD1 (6 bases). V shed 4 bases and J shed 7 bases, with 17 bases lying between them. CDR3 length: 14 amino acids. CDR1 and CDR2 (germline): SGHAT, FQDESV (reference sequence). This CDR3 reads CASSYTGTKEEQYF. In DNA, the CDR3 is TGTGCCAGCAGCTACACCGGGACAAAGGAAGAGCAGTACTTC.

The genes are TRBV28 and TRBJ1-2, with D possibly being TRBD1 (5 bases). Germline V CDR1 and CDR2: MDHEN, SYDVKM. The V end lost 2 bases, the J end lost 8 bases, and 9 bases lay between the germline ends. CDR3 length equals 12 residues. The CDR3 DNA follows: TGTGCCAGCAGTTTAACGGGGCAGGGCTACACCTTC. Encoded protein: CASSLTGQGYTF.

This clonotype was picked up a small number of times. The gene calls are TRBV5-4 and TRBJ2-1, with TRBD1 as a possible D gene (6 bases). CDR3 length equals 20 residues. Trimming pared 4 bases from V and 4 bases from J, leaving 30 bases between. Germline V gives CDR1 SGHNT, CDR2 YYREEE (reference sequence). CDR3 region: CASSGPGTQEHFQPYNEQFF. CDR3 nucleotide sequence: TGTGCCAGCAGCGGCCCCGGGACACAAGAACACTTTCAGCCTTACAATGAGCAGTTCTTC.

This clonotype was recorded many times. The rearrangement uses TRBV12-3 or TRBV12-4 and TRBJ2-3; D is unresolved. The CDR3 has 10 residues. Trimming pared 1 base from V and 10 bases from J, leaving 3 bases between. Written as DNA, the CDR3 is TGTGCCAGCAGTTTAGTTGCGCAGTATTTT. The encoded protein is CASSLVAQYF.

This clonotype was recorded many times. The V gene is TRBV7-8, the J gene TRBJ1-1; 7 bases match TRBD1. The CDR3 loop spans 17 amino acids. Per germline, CDR1 SGHVS and CDR2 FQNEAQ. The V gene end was trimmed by 5 bases and the J gene end by 6 bases; junction bases not matched to a gene: 18. CDR3 in amino acids: CASSPRRRETGSAEAFF. CDR3 in DNA: TGTGCCAGCAGCCCACGGCGTAGAGAGACAGGGTCTGCTGAAGCTTTCTTT. Complete variable domain (other parts from reference TRBV7-8 and TRBJ1-1): GAGVSQSPRYKVAKRGQDVALRCDPISGHVSLFWYQQALGQGPEFLTYFQNEAQLDKSGLPSDRFFAERPEGSVSTLKIQRTQQEDSAVYLCASSPRRRETGSAEAFFGQGTRLTVV.

This clonotype was seen at least ten times. The genes are TRBV12-3 or TRBV12-4 and TRBJ2-7; no clear D. This CDR3 has 12 amino acids. Trimming cost V 6 bases and J 4 bases, with 10 bases left between them. CDR3 region: CASSRDGYEQYF. CDR3 DNA sequence: TGTGCCAGCAGCCGCGACGGGTACGAGCAGTACTTC.

This clonotype was detected only a few times. The J gene is TRBJ1-5, the V gene TRBV6-6; no reliable D call. The CDR3 spans 14 residues. Germline V CDR1 and CDR2: MNHNY, SVGAGI (reference sequence). Trimming stripped 5 bases from V and 2 bases from J, with 10 bases between. CDR3 loop: CASSPGGGNQPQHF. CDR3 DNA sequence: TGTGCCAGCAGTCCGGGAGGAGGCAATCAGCCCCAGCATTTT.

The genes are TRBV4-1 and TRBJ1-3; D gene uncertain. Trimming removed 3 bases from V and 4 bases from J, with 16 bases in between. This CDR3 is built from 16 residues. Germline CDR1 MGHRA, CDR2 YSYEKL. CDR3 in amino acids: CASSHVGVTRGNTIYF. Written as DNA, the CDR3 is TGCGCCAGCAGCCACGTGGGCGTGACAAGGGGAAACACCATATATTTT.

Points on this clonotype: This clone may be a read error of a much larger clone one base away. Here the CDR3 reads CSATSRDTQYF. CDR3 coding DNA: TGCAGTGCTACCTCCCGGGATACGCAGTATTTT. This chain links TRBV20-1 with TRBJ2-3; D is uncertain. The V and J ends lost 4 bases and 6 bases respectively, with 8 bases between them. This CDR3 has 11 residues. CDR1 and CDR2 from the germline V gene are DFQATT and SNEGSKA (reference sequence).

This clonotype appeared many times. CDR3 sequence (DNA): TGTGCCAGCAGCTTAGTTGAGACCCAGTACTTC. It specifies CASSLVETQYF. V usage is TRBV7-9 and J usage is TRBJ2-5, with D unclear. This CDR3 has 11 residues. CDR1 and CDR2 from the germline V gene are SEHNR and FQNEAQ (reference sequence). The V and J ends lost 1 base and 5 bases respectively, with 2 bases between them.